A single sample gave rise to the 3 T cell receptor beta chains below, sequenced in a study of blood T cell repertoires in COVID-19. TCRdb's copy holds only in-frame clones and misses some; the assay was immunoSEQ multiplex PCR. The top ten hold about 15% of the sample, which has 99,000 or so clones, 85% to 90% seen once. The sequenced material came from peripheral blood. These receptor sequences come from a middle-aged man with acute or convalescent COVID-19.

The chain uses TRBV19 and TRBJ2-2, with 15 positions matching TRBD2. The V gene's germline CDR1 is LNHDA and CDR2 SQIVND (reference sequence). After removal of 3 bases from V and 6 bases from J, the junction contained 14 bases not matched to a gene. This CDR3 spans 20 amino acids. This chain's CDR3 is CASSIMARTSGRAYAGELFF. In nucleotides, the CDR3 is TGTGCCAGTAGTATTATGGCCAGGACTAGCGGGAGGGCATATGCCGGGGAGCTGTTTTTT.

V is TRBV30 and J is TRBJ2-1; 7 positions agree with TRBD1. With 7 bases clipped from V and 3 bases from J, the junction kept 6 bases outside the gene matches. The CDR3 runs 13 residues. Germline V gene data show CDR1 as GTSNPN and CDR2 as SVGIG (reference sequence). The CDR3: CAFSTGNYNEQFF. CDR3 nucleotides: TGTGCCTTTTCGACAGGGAACTACAATGAGCAGTTCTTC.

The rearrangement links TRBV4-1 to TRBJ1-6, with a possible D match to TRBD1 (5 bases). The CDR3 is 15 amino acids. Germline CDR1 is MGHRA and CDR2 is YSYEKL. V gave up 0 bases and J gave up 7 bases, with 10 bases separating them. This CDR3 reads CASSQEPGLNSPLHF. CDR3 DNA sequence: TGCGCCAGCAGCCAAGAGCCGGGACTAAATTCACCCCTCCACTTT.